This T cell receptor (beta chain) was retrieved from a study of blood T cell repertoires in COVID-19. CDR3 size: 15 residues. Germline V gives CDR1 SQVTM, CDR2 ANQGSEA. The V segment lost 0 bases and the J segment 5 bases; nucleotides outside the gene matches: 6. Data came from immunoSEQ multiplex PCR; TCRdb stores just in-frame clones and leaves some out. The top ten clones hold 3% to 3.5% of a sample with about 160,000 clones, roughly 85% of them seen once. V is TRBV29-1 and J is TRBJ1-4; 7 nucleotides line up with TRBD1. The sequenced material came from peripheral blood. The clonotype was recovered from a human donor with acute or convalescent COVID-19. The donor label of this sample is uncertain. CDR3 sequence reads: CSVEDRSRGNEKLFF. In nucleotides, the CDR3 is TGCAGCGTTGAAGATCGGTCCAGGGGGAATGAAAAACTGTTTTTT. The full variable domain, its missing parts supplied by reference TRBV29-1 and TRBJ1-4, is SAVISQKPSRDICQRGTSLTIQCQVDSQVTMMFWYRQQPGQSLTLIATANQGSEATYESGFVIDKFPISRPNLTFSTLTVSNMSPEDSSIYLCSVEDRSRGNEKLFFGSGTQLSVL.